One and the same sample provided the 26 T cell receptor beta chains below, sequenced in a study of yellow fever vaccine responses in identical twins. TCRdb called the RT-PCR reads again in MiXCR, with one record for every CDR3 protein. Seen here are around 15,000 distinct CDR3 sequences, roughly 80% observed once, and the top ten hold 1.8%. The input for sequencing was T cells from blood (PBMCs), unsorted or a sorted subset (not recorded which), taken before or after yellow fever vaccination (not recorded which). Source of these receptors: a woman under 30 who received the yellow fever vaccine.

The chain carries TRBV7-2 and TRBJ2-3; no definite D call. V lost 0 bases and J 0 bases, leaving 7 bases between the germline ends. The CDR3 extends over 15 amino acids. CDR1 is SGHTA and CDR2 is FQGNSA in the germline V gene. The CDR3 sequence: CASSLALASTDTQYF. The CDR3 nucleotides read TGTGCCAGCAGCTTAGCACTTGCTAGCACAGATACGCAGTATTTT.

This clonotype was seen once. This rearrangement joins TRBV29-1 to TRBJ2-2, with D hard to call. Trimming pared 3 bases from V and 3 bases from J, leaving 5 bases between. The CDR3 runs 12 residues. Germline lookup yields CDR1 SQVTM and CDR2 ANQGSEA. Written as DNA, the CDR3 is TGCAGCGTTGATTCTTACACCGGGGAGCTGTTTTTT. It specifies CSVDSYTGELFF.

The rearrangement uses TRBV29-1 and TRBJ2-1; a weak D match, TRBD1 (5 bases). Germline V gives CDR1 SQVTM, CDR2 ANQGSEA. The ends were cut back, 6 bases at V and 3 bases at J, with 9 bases in the middle. This CDR3 has 12 residues. CDR3 sequence reads: CSVGHDYNEQFF. The CDR3 region has the DNA TGCAGCGTAGGACACGACTACAATGAGCAGTTCTTC.

J is TRBJ2-6 and V is TRBV7-3; D gene ambiguous. The CDR3 extends over 14 amino acids. Germline-derived CDR1 and CDR2 are SGHTA and FQGTGA. V gave up 3 bases and J gave up 0 bases, with 3 bases separating them. The CDR3 region has the DNA TGTGCCAGCAGCTTTGACTCTGGGGCCAACGTCCTGACTTTC. It is translated as CASSFDSGANVLTF.

The chain links TRBV5-1 to TRBJ2-7; no reliable D call. This CDR3 spans 13 amino acids. Germline CDR1 is SGHRS and CDR2 is YFSETQ. Trimming left V 0 bases short and J 6 bases short, with 10 bases between. The CDR3 sequence: CASSLAFGAEQYF. The CDR3 coding sequence is TGCGCCAGCAGCTTGGCCTTTGGTGCCGAGCAGTACTTC.

The chain joins TRBV7-2 to TRBJ2-7, with D unresolved. The ends were cut back, 4 bases at V and 2 bases at J, with 9 bases in the middle. This CDR3 has 13 amino acids. The germline gives CDR1 SGHTA, CDR2 FQGNSA. The CDR3 bases are TGTGCCAGCAGCTACGGACCAACCTACGAGCAGTACTTC. Amino acid sequence: CASSYGPTYEQYF.

The chain recombines TRBV20-1 with TRBJ2-1; D not certain. Germline V gives CDR1 DFQATT, CDR2 SNEGSKA (reference sequence). The length of the CDR3 is 13 residues. The V end was cut by 6 bases, the J end by 6 bases, with 15 bases between. Here the CDR3 DNA reads TGCAGTGCGCAGTTGGCCAACCTCAATGAGCAGTTCTTC. This encodes CSAQLANLNEQFF.

The V and J genes are TRBV2 and TRBJ2-5; D may correspond to TRBD1 or TRBD2 (5 bases each). With 8 bases removed from V and 2 bases from J, the gap between germline ends came to 9 bases. The CDR3 has 12 amino acids. CDR1 is SNHLY, CDR2 FYNNEI, per germline. CDR3 coding DNA: TGTGCCAGCCGGGACCATCAAGAGACCCAGTACTTC. Its protein is CASRDHQETQYF.

The chain carries TRBV7-9 and TRBJ2-3; 10 bases are a match to TRBD2. Germline assignment: CDR1 SEHNR and CDR2 FQNEAQ (reference sequence). J gave up 3 bases and V 3 bases, and 9 bases lay outside the gene matches. The CDR3 is 17 residues long. Written as DNA, the CDR3 is TGTGCCAGCAGCTTCTTACGTCCAGCGGGGGGGACAGATACGCAGTATTTT. Translated, it gives CASSFLRPAGGTDTQYF.

The rearrangement joins TRBV6-6 to TRBJ2-2; D gene uncertain. The CDR3 runs to 12 residues. Trimming shortened V by 4 bases and J by 10 bases, and 10 bases separated the two germline ends. The germline gives CDR1 MNHNY, CDR2 SVGAGI (reference sequence). Here the CDR3 DNA reads TGTGCCAGCAGTTCCGGACCCTCGGAGCTGTTTTTT. Translated: CASSSGPSELFF.

The chain combines TRBV11-2 with TRBJ2-7; TRBD1 aligns across 7 bases. This CDR3 is 15 amino acids long. Germline CDR1 and CDR2: SGHAT and FQNNGV. V lost 6 bases, J lost 0 bases, and 8 bases stayed unmatched. DNA of the CDR3: TGTGCCAGCAGTCGGACAGGAACCCTCTCCTACGAGCAGTACTTC. Translated, it gives CASSRTGTLSYEQYF.

The genes are TRBV5-1 and TRBJ2-3, with TRBD2 matching over 10 bases. With 5 bases clipped from V and 5 bases from J, the junction kept 8 bases outside the gene matches. The length of the CDR3 is 15 residues. Per germline, CDR1 SGHRS and CDR2 YFSETQ. As DNA, the CDR3 is TGCGCCAGCAGGGTCGGCCTAGCGGGAGAAGATACGCAGTATTTT. Amino acid sequence: CASRVGLAGEDTQYF.

This clonotype was observed a single time. This chain links TRBV5-1 with TRBJ2-4; D may be TRBD2 (5 bases). Germline V lookup: CDR1 SGHRS, CDR2 YFSETQ. V was clipped by 4 bases and J by 10 bases, with 15 bases between them. The CDR3 contains 13 residues. Here the CDR3 DNA reads TGCGCCAGCAGCATACTACCGGGGAGTATTCAGTACTTC. Protein product: CASSILPGSIQYF.

V gene TRBV11-1 combines with J gene TRBJ2-1; D ambiguous. Germline assignment: CDR1 SGHAT and CDR2 FQDESV (reference sequence). The V gene lost 5 bases and the J gene lost 7 bases, with 15 bases spanning the gap. The CDR3 contains 14 residues. The CDR3 DNA reads TGTGCCAGCAGCGCTTTTAATACGCGAAATGAGCAGTTCTTC. Protein sequence: CASSAFNTRNEQFF.

V and J are TRBV29-1 and TRBJ2-2; 7 nucleotides agree with TRBD1. Trimming cost V 6 bases and J 0 bases; bases outside gene matches: 4. The CDR3 contains 14 residues. From germline, CDR1 is SQVTM and CDR2 ANQGSEA. This CDR3 is CSVAGTANTGELFF. As DNA, the CDR3 is TGCAGCGTAGCCGGGACAGCGAACACCGGGGAGCTGTTTTTT.

The rearrangement uses TRBV2 and TRBJ2-7; no reliable D call. Trimming pared 8 bases from V and 0 bases from J, leaving 11 bases between. Germline V gene lookup returns CDR1 SNHLY and CDR2 FYNNEI. CDR3 length: 13 amino acids. The CDR3 DNA sequence: TGTGCCAGCGTGGTGGGCAGCTCCTACGAGCAGTACTTC. Its translation: CASVVGSSYEQYF.

The genes are TRBV19 and TRBJ2-1; 10 bases agree with TRBD2. The V gene's germline CDR1 is LNHDA and CDR2 SQIVND (reference sequence). The CDR3 covers 13 residues. V lost 4 bases, J lost 9 bases, and 3 bases stayed unmatched. The DNA for the CDR3 is TGTGCCAGTAGTAAGCTAGCGGGAGCTGAGCAGTTCTTC. This codes for CASSKLAGAEQFF.

This clonotype has just a few counts. The chain combines TRBV29-1 with TRBJ2-1, with 14 nucleotides matching TRBD2. Germline V gene sequence: CDR1 SQVTM, CDR2 ANQGSEA. The CDR3 runs to 15 residues. V gave up 6 bases and J gave up 3 bases; unmatched junction bases: 4. CDR3 amino acids: CSVAGTSGSYNEQFF. CDR3 sequence (DNA): TGCAGCGTAGCCGGGACTAGCGGGAGCTACAATGAGCAGTTCTTC.

The chain combines TRBV25-1 with TRBJ1-1, with D tentatively TRBD1 (6 bases). CDR3 length: 12 amino acids. V shed 10 bases and J shed 7 bases, with 16 bases lying between them. Germline loops: CDR1 MGHDK, CDR2 SYGVNS. CDR3 region: CATSPGVGEAFF. For the CDR3, the DNA is TGTGCCACCTCCCCAGGGGTCGGTGAAGCTTTCTTT.

This sequence joins TRBV11-1 and TRBJ1-5; no reliable D call. The germline V gene has CDR1 SGHAT and CDR2 FQDESV (reference sequence). This CDR3 spans 16 amino acids. V shed 4 bases and J shed 4 bases, with 17 bases lying between them. CDR3 DNA: TGTGCCAGCAGCTCCGATACGGTAGGGTGGAATCAGCCCCAGCATTTT. As protein: CASSSDTVGWNQPQHF. Full variable domain (rest looked up from reference TRBV11-1 and TRBJ1-5): EAEVAQSPRYKITEKSQAVAFWCDPISGHATLYWYRQILGQGPELLVQFQDESVVDDSQLPKDRFSAERLKGVDSTLKIQPAELGDSAMYLCASSSDTVGWNQPQHFGDGTRLSIL.

This chain links TRBV10-3 with TRBJ2-1, with 7 bases matching TRBD2. J lost 2 bases, V lost 8 bases, and 6 bases had no gene match. Germline V gene lookup returns CDR1 ENHRY and CDR2 SYGVKD. The CDR3 spans 14 residues. The CDR3 DNA reads as TGTGCCATCTCGACTAGCAGGACCTACAATGAGCAGTTCTTC. Protein: CAISTSRTYNEQFF.

This clonotype was seen once. The chain couples TRBV5-1 to TRBJ2-3; weak D call: TRBD2 (5 bases). Germline-derived CDR1 and CDR2 are SGHRS and YFSETQ. The V end was cut by 3 bases, the J end by 5 bases, with 19 bases between. This CDR3 comprises 16 residues. The CDR3 DNA reads TGCGCCAGCAGCTCTTCAAAGGGAGCATTAGGAGATACGCAGTATTTT. Translating gives CASSSSKGALGDTQYF.

The chain carries TRBV7-9 and TRBJ1-1; D gene uncertain. The CDR3 is made up of 14 amino acids. In germline, CDR1 is SEHNR, CDR2 FQNEAQ (reference sequence). The V and J ends lost 1 base and 2 bases respectively, with 8 bases between them. For the CDR3, the DNA is TGTGCCAGCAGCTTAGGGGGTCCTAACACTGAAGCTTTCTTT. Amino acids: CASSLGGPNTEAFF.

The chain couples TRBV2 to TRBJ2-2; no definite D call. Per germline, CDR1 SNHLY and CDR2 FYNNEI. The CDR3 contains 10 residues. Trimming cost V 6 bases and J 6 bases, with 2 bases left between them. The CDR3: CASRPGELFF. CDR3 sequence (DNA): TGTGCCAGCAGACCCGGGGAGCTGTTTTTT.

This clonotype was seen a handful of times. The chain joins TRBV7-9 to TRBJ1-6; TRBD1 might be the D (6 bases). V was clipped by 5 bases and J by 4 bases, with 6 bases between them. The CDR3 runs to 13 residues. Germline V gene lookup returns CDR1 SEHNR and CDR2 FQNEAQ (reference sequence). CDR3 in amino acids: CASSGQYNSPLHF. CDR3 coding DNA: TGTGCCAGCAGCGGACAGTATAATTCACCCCTCCACTTT.

The chain couples TRBV20-1 to TRBJ2-1; no firm D call. The CDR3 covers 13 residues. Germline lookup yields CDR1 DFQATT and CDR2 SNEGSKA (reference sequence). V lost 6 bases and J 6 bases, leaving 15 bases between the germline ends. CDR3 in amino acids: CSATSTSGNEQFF. The CDR3 coding sequence is TGCAGTGCAACGAGCACCTCGGGCAATGAGCAGTTCTTC.